This T cell receptor beta chain was documented in a study of OX40 agonist ivuxolimab in advanced cancers. Study information: Earlier treatment with anti-PD-1, anti-PD-L1 or anti-CTLA-4 was permitted, and under 50% had received some. Patients achieving partial responses numbered three: one hepatocellular carcinoma case and two cutaneous melanoma cases.

The CDR3 totals 15 residues. With 3 bases removed from V and 4 bases from J, the gap between germline ends came to 15 bases. Germline-derived CDR1 and CDR2 are LNHDA and SQIVND (reference sequence). Findings of the study overall: At 0.1 to 3.0 mg/kg and by week 6, CD4+ and CD8+ T cells in the blood had expanded clonally. It was also the case that some nonresponders had low normalized T-cell clonal expansion.

The assay was immunoSEQ multiplex PCR, and TCRdb's table has in-frame clones only and misses some. The sample holds over 70,000 clones, roughly 82% seen once. With regard to this clone: Antigen: not known.

The specimen comprised CD4+ or CD8+ T cells sorted from blood, sampled in a trial of the OX40 agonist ivuxolimab. The V and J genes are TRBV19 and TRBJ1-1; no firm D call. The receptor was derived from an adult with an advanced solid tumor such as melanoma, head and neck, liver or kidney cancer. The CDR3 protein is CASSMGSSSSTEAFF. The CDR3 nucleotides are TGTGCCAGTAGTATGGGGAGTTCGTCGAGCACTGAAGCTTTCTTT.